Sequencing of this T cell receptor beta chain was carried out in a study of cytomegalovirus exposure and HLA in healthy donors. Use of 60 Vbeta and 13 Jbeta primers characterized the PCR. Under the authors' procedure: Later, an analysis found approximately 80 million unique TCR beta chains, and 10 million to 11 million of these were shared. Sequencing used immunoSEQ multiplex PCR; TCRdb keeps in-frame clones, though not all of them. V, J and clone size derive from that table, while D and trimming were established from the DNA sequence. The sample carries under 200,000 clones, 83% recorded once. After removal of 0 bases from V and 6 bases from J, the junction contained 5 bases not matched to a gene. The CDR3 is 14 amino acids. Germline lookup yields CDR1 SGHRS and CDR2 YFSETQ.

The sample taken for sequencing was PBMCs. The source is a man aged 35-49 years in good health and CMV-seropositive. J is TRBJ2-5 and V is TRBV5-1, with 7 nucleotides matching TRBD1. CDR3 nucleotides: TGCGCCAGCAGCTTGGGAGAACAGGGGCAGACCCAGTACTTC. As protein: CASSLGEQGQTQYF.